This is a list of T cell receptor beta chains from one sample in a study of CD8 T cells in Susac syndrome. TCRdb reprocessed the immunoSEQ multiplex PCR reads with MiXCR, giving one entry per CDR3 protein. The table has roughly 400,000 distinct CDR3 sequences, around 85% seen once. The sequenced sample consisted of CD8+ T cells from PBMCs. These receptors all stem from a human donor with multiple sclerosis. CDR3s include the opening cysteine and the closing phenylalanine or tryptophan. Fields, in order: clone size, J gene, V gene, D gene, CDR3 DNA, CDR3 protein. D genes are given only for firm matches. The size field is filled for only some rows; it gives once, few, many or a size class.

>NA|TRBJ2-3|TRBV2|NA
TGTGCCAGCAGAGGTGGGGAGGCAGATACGCAGTATTTT
CASRGGEADTQYF
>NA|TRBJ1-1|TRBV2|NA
TGTGCCAGCACCACGATCACGGGACAACTGAACACTGAAGCTTTCTTT
CASTTITGQLNTEAFF
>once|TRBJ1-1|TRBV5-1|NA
TGCGCCAGCGGGAAATGGGGGATGAACACTGAAGCTTTCTTT
CASGKWGMNTEAFF
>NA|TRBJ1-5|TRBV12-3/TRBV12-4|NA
TGTGCCAGCAGTTTCTCAGGGTTTTATCAGCCCCAGCATTTT
CASSFSGFYQPQHF
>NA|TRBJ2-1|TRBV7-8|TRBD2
TGTGCCAGCAGCTTAGTTGTGGGAGGGCCTCTAGGTGAGTTCTTCTTC
CASSLVVGGPLGEFFF
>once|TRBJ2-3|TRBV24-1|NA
TGTGCCACCAGTGACAAGGGGGGGCCTCCAGATACGCAGTATTTT
CATSDKGGPPDTQYF
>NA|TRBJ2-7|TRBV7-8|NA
TGTGCCAGCAGCCGGACAGACGAGCAGTACTTC
CASSRTDEQYF
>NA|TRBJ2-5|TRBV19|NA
TGTGCCAGTAGCCCTCATGGGGGAGAGACCCAGTACTTC
CASSPHGGETQYF
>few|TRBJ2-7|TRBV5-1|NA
TGCGCCAGCAGCCTAGGGGGGGACTCCTACGAGCAGTACTTC
CASSLGGDSYEQYF
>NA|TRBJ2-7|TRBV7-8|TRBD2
TGTGCCAGCAGCAGTGGGGGGGATGGCTACGAGCAGTACTTC
CASSSGGDGYEQYF
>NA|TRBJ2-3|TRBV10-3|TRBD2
TGTGCCATCAGTGACCCGGGACTAGACACAGATACGCAGTATTTT
CAISDPGLDTDTQYF
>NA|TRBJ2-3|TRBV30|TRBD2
TGTGCCTGGAGTGAGGAGGTGGCTAGCGGGGGGGGTGTAGTTTTTACAGATACGCAGTATTTT
CAWSEEVASGGGVVFTDTQYF
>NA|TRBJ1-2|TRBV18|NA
TGTGCCAGCTCACCCCTCGGGGTTGACTATGGCTACACCTTC
CASSPLGVDYGYTF
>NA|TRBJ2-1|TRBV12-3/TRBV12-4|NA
TGTGCCAGCAGTTACCAGCGGGATGAGCAGTTCTTC
CASSYQRDEQFF
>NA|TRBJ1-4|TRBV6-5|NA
TGTGCCAGCAGTTACCTAAACCCAGGACAGCAAACTAATGAAAAACTGTTTTTT
CASSYLNPGQQTNEKLFF
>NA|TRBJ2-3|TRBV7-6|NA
TGTGCCAGCAGCGAGTACTCTAGCACAGATACGCAGTATTTT
CASSEYSSTDTQYF
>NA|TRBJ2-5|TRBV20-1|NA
TGCAGTGCTAGGGCAAACAGGGAACAAGAGACCCAGTACTTC
CSARANREQETQYF
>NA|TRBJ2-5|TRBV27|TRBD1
TGTGCCAGCAGTCCAGGGACAGGGGGGACCCAGTACTTC
CASSPGTGGTQYF
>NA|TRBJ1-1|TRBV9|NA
TGTGCCAGCAGCGTAGAAGGGGACACTGAAGCTTTCTTT
CASSVEGDTEAFF
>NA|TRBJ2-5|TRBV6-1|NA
TGTGCCAGCAGTGAAGCGGCTGGGACGGAAGAAGAGACCCAGTACTTC
CASSEAAGTEEETQYF
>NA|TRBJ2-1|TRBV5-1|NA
TGCGCCAGCAGCTCCCAAACAGGGTTGGACAATGAGCAGTTCTTC
CASSSQTGLDNEQFF
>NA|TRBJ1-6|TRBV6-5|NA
TGTGCCAGCAGTTCCACGAGCTCCTATAATTCACCCCTCCACTTT
CASSSTSSYNSPLHF
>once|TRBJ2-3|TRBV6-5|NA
TGTGCCAGCAGTTACTCGGAGGGGGGCACAGATACGCAGTATTTT
CASSYSEGGTDTQYF
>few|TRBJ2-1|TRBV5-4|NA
TGTGCCAGCAGCTTGGTAGCGGCGGCTTACAGTGAGCAGTTCTTC
CASSLVAAAYSEQFF
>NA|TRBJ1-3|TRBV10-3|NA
TGTGCCATCAACTCTGAGGACTCTGGAAACACCATATATTTT
CAINSEDSGNTIYF
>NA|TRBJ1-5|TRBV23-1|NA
TGCGCCAGCAGTCAACCCACCTGCCAGGTGCATCAGCCCCAGCATTTT
CASSQPTCQVHQPQHF
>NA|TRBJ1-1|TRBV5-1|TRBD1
TGCGCCAGCAGACGACAGGGATCCCCTGAAGCTTTCTTT
CASRRQGSPEAFF
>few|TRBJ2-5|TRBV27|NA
TGTGCCAGCAGTCAACTCGACCAAGAGACCCAGTACTTC
CASSQLDQETQYF
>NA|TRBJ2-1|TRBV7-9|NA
TGTGCCAGCGCGGTGAACAATGAGCAGTTCTTC
CASAVNNEQFF
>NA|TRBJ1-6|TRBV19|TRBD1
TGTGCCAGTAGTATGGGACAGGAAACTTCACCCCTCCACTTT
CASSMGQETSPLHF
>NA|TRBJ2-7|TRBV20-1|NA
TGCAGTGCCGTGACTACCAAATCCTACGAGCAGTACTTC
CSAVTTKSYEQYF
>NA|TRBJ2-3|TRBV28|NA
TGTGCCAGCAGTGTCATGGCAGGGCTTGGCACAGATACGCAGTATTTT
CASSVMAGLGTDTQYF
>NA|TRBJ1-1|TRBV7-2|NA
TGTGCCAGCAGCCCCGAGGGGACTGAAGCTTTCTTT
CASSPEGTEAFF
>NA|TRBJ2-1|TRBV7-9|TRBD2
TGTGCCAGCAGCCGAGGACTAGCGCAAGGGCAGTTCTTC
CASSRGLAQGQFF
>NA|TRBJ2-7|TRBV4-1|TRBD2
TGCGCCAGCAGCCCCTGGACTAGCGGGACGATCTACGAGCAGTACTTC
CASSPWTSGTIYEQYF
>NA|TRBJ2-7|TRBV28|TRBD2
TGTGCCAGCAGTTCTAGCGGGAGTCACGAGCAGTACTTC
CASSSSGSHEQYF
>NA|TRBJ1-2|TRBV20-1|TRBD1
TGCAGCGTCCACAGGGGCCCGGATGGCTACACCTTC
CSVHRGPDGYTF
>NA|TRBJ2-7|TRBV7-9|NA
TGTGCCAGCAACGGGGGGGACAGGCTCTACGAGCAGTACTTC
CASNGGDRLYEQYF
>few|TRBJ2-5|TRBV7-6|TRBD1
TGTGCCAGCAGCCCGGGACAGCAAGAGACCCAGTACTTC
CASSPGQQETQYF
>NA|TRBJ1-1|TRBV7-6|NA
TGTGCCAGCAGCTTAGTTGACAGTTGGAACACTGAAGCTTTCTTT
CASSLVDSWNTEAFF
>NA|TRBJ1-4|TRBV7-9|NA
TGTGCCAGCAGCCCCCCTGACCAGGAAAAACTGTTTTTT
CASSPPDQEKLFF
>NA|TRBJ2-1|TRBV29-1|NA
TGCAGCGTCCATGAGCAGTTCTTC
CSVHEQFF
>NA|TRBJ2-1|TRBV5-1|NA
TGCGCCAGCAGCTTGGCCCCGGAAGTCTCCTACAATGAGCAGTTCTTC
CASSLAPEVSYNEQFF
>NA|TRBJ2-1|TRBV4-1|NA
TGCGCCAGCAGCCTTTTAGAAGGGGGAGGCGGGTACAATGAGCAGTTCTTC
CASSLLEGGGGYNEQFF
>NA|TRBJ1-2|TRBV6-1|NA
TGTGCCAGCAATCGACCCGGGGATGAGGCCTATGGCTACACCTTC
CASNRPGDEAYGYTF
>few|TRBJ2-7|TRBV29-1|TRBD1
TGCAGCGTTGAAGATCCGACAGGGGGCGTTTTTCTCTACGAGCAGTACTTC
CSVEDPTGGVFLYEQYF
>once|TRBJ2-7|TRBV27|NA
TGTGCCAGCAGTTTTGGCTACTACTACGAGCAGTACTTC
CASSFGYYYEQYF
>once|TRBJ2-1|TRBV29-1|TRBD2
TGCAGCGTTGAAGATCCCCGATCGAGCGGGAGGATCGGTGAGCAGTTCTTC
CSVEDPRSSGRIGEQFF
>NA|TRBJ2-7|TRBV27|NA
TGTGCCAGCAGTCTTGGATGGGCCTTCGAGCAGTACTTC
CASSLGWAFEQYF
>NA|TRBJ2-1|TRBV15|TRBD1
TGTGCCACCAGCACCTTACAGGGGAGCTCCTACAATGAGCAGTTCTTC
CATSTLQGSSYNEQFF
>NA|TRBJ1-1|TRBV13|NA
TGTGCCAGCAGCTTAGAGATGTCGGGAACTCCTGAAGCTTTCTTT
CASSLEMSGTPEAFF
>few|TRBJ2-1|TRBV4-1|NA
TGCGCCAGCAGCCAACGGGGTGTCTCCTCAGAGGAGCAGTTCTTC
CASSQRGVSSEEQFF